These 3 T cell receptor beta chains were sequenced from one sample in a study of T cell responses to AZD1222 COVID-19 vaccine. Sequencing was performed with immunoSEQ multiplex PCR; in TCRdb, only in-frame clones are kept and a portion is missing. The sample contains 250,000 to 300,000 clones, about 94% of which appear only once. The input for sequencing was peripheral blood, taken 28 days after the second AZD1222 dose. The origin of the receptors is an adult who received the AZD1222 COVID-19 vaccine.

The rearrangement joins TRBV25-1 to TRBJ2-5; 8 nucleotides agree with TRBD1. Germline CDR1 and CDR2: MGHDK and SYGVNS. Trimming took 3 bases from V and 4 from J; bases not matched to a gene: 4. The CDR3 consists of 14 residues. This CDR3 is CASSDPGQGETQYF. CDR3 nucleotide sequence: TGTGCCAGCAGTGACCCCGGACAGGGAGAGACCCAGTACTTC.

To note about this clone: An end of the junction differs from the germline gene, which may be a read error. This rearrangement joins TRBV11-2 to TRBJ2-7; 11 nucleotides align to TRBD1. The CDR3 extends over 11 amino acids. The germline V gene has CDR1 SGHAT and CDR2 FQNNGV. The CDR3 here is CASSSGQGVNF. The CDR3 DNA reads TGTGCCAGCAGCTCGGGACAGGGGGTTAACTTC.

The sample holds a few counts of this clone. The gene calls are TRBV27 and TRBJ1-4; the D is unclear. The V end was cut by 6 bases, the J end by 0 bases, with 14 bases between. There are 16 residues in the CDR3. Germline CDR1 MNHEY, CDR2 SMNVEV (reference sequence). This chain's CDR3 is CASSPRAFSTNEKLFF. The CDR3 nucleotides are TGTGCCAGCAGCCCACGGGCCTTCTCAACTAATGAAAAACTGTTTTTT.